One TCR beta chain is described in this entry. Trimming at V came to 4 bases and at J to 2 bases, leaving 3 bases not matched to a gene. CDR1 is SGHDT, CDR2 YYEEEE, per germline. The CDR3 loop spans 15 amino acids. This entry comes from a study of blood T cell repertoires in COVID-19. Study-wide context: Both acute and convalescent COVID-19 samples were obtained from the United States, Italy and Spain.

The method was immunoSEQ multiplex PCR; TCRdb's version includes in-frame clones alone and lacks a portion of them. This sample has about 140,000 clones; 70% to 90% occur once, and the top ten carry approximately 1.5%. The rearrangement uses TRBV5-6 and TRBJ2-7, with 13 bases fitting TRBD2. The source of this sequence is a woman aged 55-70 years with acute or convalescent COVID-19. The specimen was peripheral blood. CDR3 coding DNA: TGTGCCAGCAGCCGGACTAGCGGGGGACCCTACGAGCAGTACTTC. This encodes CASSRTSGGPYEQYF.